This TCR beta chain was sequenced for a study of T cell changes during pregnancy in multiple sclerosis. Using immunoSEQ multiplex PCR, the repertoire was profiled, and TCRdb retains in-frame clones only, with some absent. This table holds fewer than 85,000 clones, roughly 96% found once. Germline CDR1 reads SGHNT; CDR2 reads YYREEE (reference sequence). Trimming removed 1 base at V and 5 bases at J, with 12 bases between. The CDR3 sequence is 14 residues long. The specimen comprised peripheral blood, sampled in the second trimester of pregnancy. This TCR was recovered from a female donor with multiple sclerosis, enrolled in a pregnancy study. The V and J genes are TRBV5-4 and TRBJ2-5; D is perhaps TRBD2 (5 bases). The CDR3 region has the DNA TGTGCCAGCAGCTTGTTGACACCGGGGGAGACCCAGTACTTC. This codes for CASSLLTPGETQYF. Full variable domain (missing parts from reference TRBV5-4 and TRBJ2-5): ETGVTQSPTHLIKTRGQQVTLRCSSQSGHNTVSWYQQALGQGPQFIFQYYREEENGRGNFPPRFSGLQFPNYSSELNVNALELDDSALYLCASSLLTPGETQYFGPGTRLLVL.